This T cell receptor (beta chain) derives from a study of blood T cell repertoires in COVID-19. Background on the study: Acute and convalescent COVID-19 specimens originated in the United States, Italy and Spain.

Trimming cost V 5 bases and J 1 base, with 14 bases left between them. CDR1 and CDR2 (germline): SEHNR, FQNEAQ (reference sequence). The CDR3 is made up of 15 amino acids. Cohort 3 recovery required two negative PCRs, clearance, or symptom resolution. The data were produced by immunoSEQ multiplex PCR, yet TCRdb's version contains in-frame clones alone and is incomplete. The data contain 200,000 to 250,000 clones, over 75% of them singletons. Sequencing was carried out using PBMCs or T cells enriched from blood (not recorded which). The rearrangement uses TRBV7-9 and TRBJ1-1, with TRBD1 as a possible D gene (6 bases). This clonotype originated in a woman aged 60-75 years who had recovered from COVID-19. The CDR3 DNA sequence: TGTGCCAGCAGCCGGGACACCAGCAGGAACACTGAAGCTTTCTTT. Its protein product is CASSRDTSRNTEAFF.